Detailed here is one T cell receptor beta chain. What it binds is unknown. This sample is part of a study of shared clonotypes between healthy human individuals. Study summary: Ranging from 18 to 49 in age, donors were two women and three men.

The V end was cut by 6 bases, the J end by 1 base, with 12 bases between. From germline, CDR1 is MNHNY and CDR2 SVGAGI (reference sequence). The CDR3 is made up of 14 amino acids. Each sample came from a Caucasian adult donor living in Nashville, Tennessee. Study-level points and caveats: When compared with the clonotypes that were shared by all four sorted-subset donors, the non-shared clonotypes turned out to have lower generation probabilities.

Profiled with immunoSEQ multiplex PCR; TCRdb holds only in-frame clones, not every one. The table records 2 million to 3 million clones, approximately 94% of them present only once. Sequenced material: naive CD4+ T cells sorted from blood. As to subset: CD45RA+ positively selected. The genes are TRBV6-6 and TRBJ1-1; D not resolved. This TCR derives from a man younger than 35 in good health. CDR3 DNA: TGTGCCAGCAGCCGCCTCGAGGGGAACACTGAAGCTTTCTTT. This encodes CASSRLEGNTEAFF.